This T cell receptor (beta chain) originates from a study of cytomegalovirus exposure and HLA in healthy donors. Study-wide results and caveats: By HLA locus, TCR association rates varied in a later analysis, with DRB1 showing the most and HLA-C the fewest. Researchers catalogued over 150 TCR beta chains as cytomegalovirus-associated. Serostatus for CMV was the only available immune exposure information. In a later analysis, a missense DCLRE1C variant was linked to TCR beta V- and J-gene trimming.

This clone appeared a few times. The antigen remains unidentified. Per the germline V gene, CDR1 is MDHEN and CDR2 is SYDVKM. CDR3 length: 12 amino acids. The V end was cut by 5 bases, the J end by 11 bases, with 15 bases between. Primers: 60 Vbeta forward and 13 Jbeta reverse. Generated by immunoSEQ multiplex PCR, the TCRdb table keeps only in-frame clones and is missing some. The table shows more than 85,000 clones, with 65% to 75% occurring only once. The source is a woman younger than 35 in good health and CMV-seropositive. The V gene is TRBV28, the J gene TRBJ1-1, with TRBD1 as a possible D gene (5 bases). Input material: PBMCs. CDR3: CASSPLGGGAFF. The CDR3 DNA is TGTGCCAGCAGTCCGCTCGGGGGAGGGGCTTTCTTT.